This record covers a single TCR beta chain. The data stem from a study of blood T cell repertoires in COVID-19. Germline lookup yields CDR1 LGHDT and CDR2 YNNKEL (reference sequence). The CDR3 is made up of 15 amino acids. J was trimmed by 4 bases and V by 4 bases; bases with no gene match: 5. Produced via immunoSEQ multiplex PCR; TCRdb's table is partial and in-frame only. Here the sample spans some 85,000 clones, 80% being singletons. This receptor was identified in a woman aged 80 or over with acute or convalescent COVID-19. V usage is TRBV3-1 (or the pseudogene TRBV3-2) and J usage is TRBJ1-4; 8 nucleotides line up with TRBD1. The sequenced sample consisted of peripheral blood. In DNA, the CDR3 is TGTGCCAGCAGCCGGTCAGGGGGCGTTAATGAAAAACTGTTTTTT. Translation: CASSRSGGVNEKLFF.